This T cell receptor beta chain derives from a study of blood T cell repertoires in COVID-19. Germline V gene sequence: CDR1 SEHNR, CDR2 FQNEAQ (reference sequence). There are 14 residues in the CDR3. Trimming pared 1 base from V and 6 bases from J, leaving 10 bases between. Libraries were prepared by immunoSEQ multiplex PCR; TCRdb keeps only in-frame clonotypes and omits some of them. The sample lists over 250,000 clones; approximately 89% were seen once. The genes are TRBV7-9 and TRBJ1-5; maybe TRBD1 (6 bases). Material for sequencing was PBMCs or T cells enriched from blood (not recorded which). The TCR comes from a woman aged 60-75 years who had recovered from COVID-19. Here the CDR3 DNA reads TGTGCCAGCAGCTTAGAGGGGGGGTTTCAGCCCCAGCATTTT. Amino acids: CASSLEGGFQPQHF. The full variable domain, rest sourced from reference TRBV7-9 and TRBJ1-5, is DTGVSQNPRHKITKRGQNVTFRCDPISEHNRLYWYRQTLGQGPEFLTYFQNEAQLEKSRLLSDRFSAERPKGSFSTLEIQRTEQGDSAMYLCASSLEGGFQPQHFGDGTRLSIL.